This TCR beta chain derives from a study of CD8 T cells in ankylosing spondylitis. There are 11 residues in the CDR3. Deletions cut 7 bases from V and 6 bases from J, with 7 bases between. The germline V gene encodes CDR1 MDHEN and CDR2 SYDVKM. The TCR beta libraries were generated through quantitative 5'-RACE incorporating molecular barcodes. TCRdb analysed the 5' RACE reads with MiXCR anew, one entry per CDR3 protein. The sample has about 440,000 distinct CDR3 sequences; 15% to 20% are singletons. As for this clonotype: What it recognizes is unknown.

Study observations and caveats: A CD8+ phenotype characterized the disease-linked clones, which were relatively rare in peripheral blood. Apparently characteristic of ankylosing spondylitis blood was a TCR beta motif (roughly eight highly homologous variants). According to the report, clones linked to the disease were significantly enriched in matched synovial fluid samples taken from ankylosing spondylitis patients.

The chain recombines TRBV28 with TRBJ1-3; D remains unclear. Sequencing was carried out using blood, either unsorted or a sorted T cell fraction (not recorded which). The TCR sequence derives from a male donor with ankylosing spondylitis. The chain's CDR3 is CASTDVNTIYF. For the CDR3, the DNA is TGTGCCAGCACCGATGTAAACACCATATATTTT.